This T cell receptor (beta chain) was identified in a study of shared clonotypes between healthy human individuals (dated by TCRdb to between 2020 and 2021). For the study in its entirety: The cohort included three men and a couple of women between 18 and 49 years of age. For each donor, CD4 naive and CD4 memory were each run on three plates, CD8 naive on two plates, and CD8 memory on one plate. To estimate repertoire size and how much clonotypes are shared between individuals, the study performed deep sequencing of blood TCR repertoires from roughly five healthy adults. Different laboratories and diverse techniques were used to prepare libraries and sequence TCR repertoires, to increase sequencing depth and limit assay-specific biases. Between about 0.8 and 9 billion PBMCs per donor were obtained by leukapheresis.

For the CD8 naive samples, CD45RO-negative cells were positively selected for CCR7, yielding a CD45RA+CCR7+ population from which TemRA cells were excluded. The donors were healthy, HIV-negative adults who had no recently reported acute infections or vaccinations. Only Caucasian adults living in Nashville, Tennessee, USA were represented among the donors. Blood was collected by leukapheresis, and PBMCs were isolated by Ficoll-Histopaque density gradient centrifugation and then cryopreserved in liquid nitrogen vapor phase. Analytical flow cytometry was used to check the purity and quantity of every magnetically sorted T cell population. From each sorted fraction, genomic DNA was isolated and quantified by UV absorbance on a Nanodrop 2000c. The paper's findings and limits, for the study overall: Sharing across several donors was observed for approximately 5% of naive CD4, under 4% of naive CD8, about 2.3% of memory CD4, and around 0.4% of memory CD8 clonotypes. The small number of donors limited the genetic and exposure-history diversity represented. Estimated clonotype richness was generally larger for naive than for memory subsets. Compared with non-shared clonotypes, the clonotypes found in all four sorted-subset donors had higher generation probabilities. Pairwise subsampling led to the expectation that sequencing depth would affect the degree of clonotype sharing among donors. Incomplete sequencing was indicated by rarefaction of sorted-subset datasets, despite the large sequencing depth. Sampling was limited to blood, and TCR repertoires in tissue likely differ from TCR repertoires in blood.

Using the deep immunoSEQ assay, multiplex PCR amplified TCR CDR3 regions from genomic DNA. Genomic DNA extracted from each cell subset was distributed evenly over all wells of several immunoSEQ 96-well plates, and each plate served as one replicate. Each replicate PCR for sorted subsets received about 200 ng genomic DNA, equal to roughly 29,000 T cell genomes. Purified libraries were quantified with a Qubit 3.0 fluorometer, sized on a Bioanalyzer 2100, and re-quantified with the KAPA Library Quantification kit. Each immunoSEQ 96-well plate was sequenced on its own single-read 150-cycle Illumina NextSeq 550 flow cell. Processing in the source paper ran as follows. Because the immunoSEQ output included only junctional sequences and no quality scores, the filtering could not be the same as the filtering used for full-length reads. To assign V/J genes and CDR3, sequences were annotated using PyIR, a Python wrapper for IgBLAST v1.9, with IMGT germline references. Reads were filtered out if the reads had weak V/J assignments (E-value above 1e-6), no CDR3, stop codons, out-of-frame junctions, or ambiguous translated residues. V3J clonotypes were defined as sequences sharing an identical inferred V gene, J gene, and CDR3 amino acid sequence. Percentage overlap between repertoires was calculated by dividing the number of shared unique clonotypes by the size of the smaller repertoire. Three approaches were used to assess repertoire richness: RTK rarefaction, the Chao1 estimator, and Recon v2.1 estimates of unobserved clonotypes. Generation probabilities for all TCRbeta clonotypes obtained by the gDNA method from a few donors were computed using OLGA. In TCRdb, the immuneACCESS table is reduced to in-frame sequences with V and J assigned. These tables do not hold every clone; where another copy was compared, an unresolved V gene accounts for under half, and the others remain unexplained. V, J and clone size reflect that table, while D and trimming were determined from the DNA. The sample contains fewer than 1 million clones, just over 95% of them found a single time. The ten top clones hold 0.2% to 0.25% of the sample.

The germline V gene sets CDR1 to SGHVS and CDR2 to FQNEAQ. Unmatched junction bases come to 5, with V trimmed by 6 bases and J by 3 bases. Its CDR3 holds 13 amino acids, cysteine through phenylalanine. CDR3 DNA is the only sequence kept; it has 39 bases, read in frame from the first base. This clone was found a few times. There is no known antigen for this receptor. It has no much larger one-base neighbor in the sample; base qualities were not kept. Sequencing used naive CD8+ T cells sorted from blood. The intended sense of this specimen's cell subset or site label: CD45RA+CCR7+. The clonotype was recovered from a young man in good health. The receptor chain draws on TRBV7-8 and TRBJ2-7, with TRBD2 matching 7 junction bases. In nucleotides, the sequence is TGTGCCAGCAGTCCCCTAGCGGTCTACGAGCAGTACTTC. It codes for CASSPLAVYEQYF.